This TCR beta chain emerged from a study of T cell responses to AZD1222 COVID-19 vaccine. As for the study in general: Recipients boosted at about 4 weeks or about 12 weeks are pooled. General study points: Receipt of two AZD1222 doses was followed by a rise in Spike-specific TCR breadth and depth. Donors in the cohort were predominantly white British and more often female, and clonal diversity was possibly underestimated. Per reports, nearly half of all spike-specific TCRs target regions that are unmutated in variants.

Of note for this clone: Its cognate antigen is unknown.

Produced via immunoSEQ multiplex PCR; TCRdb's table is partial and in-frame only. The data show around 130,000 clones, about 93% seen once. The germline gives CDR1 PRHDT, CDR2 FYEKMQ (reference sequence). V shed 4 bases, J shed 4 bases, and the junction held 3 bases outside the gene matches. This CDR3 spans 16 amino acids. The TCR comes from an adult in good health. The chain links TRBV13 to TRBJ2-1; 14 bases match TRBD2. This sample comprised peripheral blood, obtained on day 0 of AZD1222 vaccination. The CDR3 is CASSSGLAGGYNEQFF. For the CDR3, the DNA is TGTGCCAGCAGCTCAGGACTAGCGGGGGGTTACAATGAGCAGTTCTTC.